The rows below give T cell receptor beta chains drawn from one sample of a study of blood T cell repertoires in COVID-19. Generated by immunoSEQ multiplex PCR, the TCRdb table keeps only in-frame clones and is missing some. This sample has under 50,000 clones, with about 92% found just once. Sample: peripheral blood. These receptor sequences come from a human donor in a cohort sampled during active COVID-19. The CDR3 runs from the conserved cysteine through the conserved F or W. A D gene is named only where the DNA matches it firmly. Clone size appears in some rows only: once, few, many, or a class for an expanded clone.

d_call: TRBD1; clone_size: NA; j_call: TRBJ2-3; v_call: TRBV3-1/TRBV3-2; cdr3_aa: CASSPRTGWGSDTQYF; cdr3_nt: TGTGCCAGCAGCCCCCGGACAGGGTGGGGGTCAGATACGCAGTATTTT
d_call: TRBD1; clone_size: NA; j_call: TRBJ2-7; v_call: TRBV11-1; cdr3_aa: CASSLRGTGDHEQYF; cdr3_nt: TGTGCCAGCAGCTTAAGAGGGACAGGGGATCACGAGCAGTACTTC
d_call: NA; clone_size: NA; j_call: TRBJ1-1; v_call: TRBV7-9; cdr3_aa: CASSRPRGMNTEAFF; cdr3_nt: TGTGCCAGCAGCCGGCCGAGAGGAATGAACACTGAAGCTTTCTTT
d_call: TRBD1; clone_size: NA; j_call: TRBJ2-3; v_call: TRBV24-1; cdr3_aa: CATSSLGGADTQYF; cdr3_nt: TGTGCCACCAGTTCCCTAGGGGGCGCAGATACGCAGTATTTT
d_call: TRBD1; clone_size: NA; j_call: TRBJ2-7; v_call: TRBV19; cdr3_aa: CASSDRGYEQYF; cdr3_nt: TGTGCCAGCTCCGACAGGGGATACGAGCAGTACTTC
d_call: TRBD2; clone_size: once; j_call: TRBJ2-7; v_call: TRBV7-2; cdr3_aa: CASSLAAQRGNYEQYF; cdr3_nt: TGTGCCAGCAGCTTAGCGGCCCAGCGGGGAAACTACGAGCAGTACTTC
d_call: NA; clone_size: few; j_call: TRBJ2-1; v_call: TRBV7-2; cdr3_aa: CASSLGLAGRHEQFF; cdr3_nt: TGTGCCAGCAGCTTAGGACTGGCAGGGCGGCATGAGCAGTTCTTC
d_call: TRBD2; clone_size: NA; j_call: TRBJ2-1; v_call: TRBV10-3; cdr3_aa: CAISEGTSGGVYNEQFF; cdr3_nt: TGTGCCATCAGTGAAGGGACTAGCGGGGGGGTCTACAATGAGCAGTTCTTC
d_call: NA; clone_size: NA; j_call: TRBJ2-6; v_call: TRBV19; cdr3_aa: CASSEGQIGLSGANVLTF; cdr3_nt: TGTGCCAGTAGTGAAGGACAAATAGGCCTTTCTGGGGCCAACGTCCTGACTTTC
d_call: TRBD1; clone_size: NA; j_call: TRBJ2-5; v_call: TRBV27; cdr3_aa: CASSLGTGGETQYF; cdr3_nt: TGTGCCAGCAGTTTAGGGACAGGAGGAGAGACCCAGTACTTC
d_call: NA; clone_size: NA; j_call: TRBJ2-2; v_call: TRBV5-1; cdr3_aa: CASSQGTPTGELFF; cdr3_nt: TGCGCCAGCAGCCAGGGGACCCCCACCGGGGAGCTGTTTTTT
d_call: TRBD1; clone_size: NA; j_call: TRBJ1-2; v_call: TRBV5-1; cdr3_aa: CASTLLPPGQGSGNYGYTF; cdr3_nt: TGCGCCAGCACCCTACTCCCACCGGGACAGGGGTCAGGGAACTATGGCTACACCTTC
d_call: NA; clone_size: NA; j_call: TRBJ1-1; v_call: TRBV5-1; cdr3_aa: CASSLIGNTEAFF; cdr3_nt: TGCGCCAGCAGCTTGATCGGGAACACTGAAGCTTTCTTT
d_call: TRBD1; clone_size: NA; j_call: TRBJ1-3; v_call: TRBV9; cdr3_aa: CASSLTGGSGNTIYF; cdr3_nt: TGTGCCAGCAGCCTTACAGGGGGCAGTGGAAACACCATATATTTT
d_call: NA; clone_size: NA; j_call: TRBJ2-5; v_call: TRBV24-1; cdr3_aa: CATSVGGGETQYF; cdr3_nt: TGTGCCACCAGTGTCGGGGGTGGAGAGACCCAGTACTTC
d_call: NA; clone_size: NA; j_call: TRBJ2-2; v_call: TRBV5-5; cdr3_aa: CASSLTSTGELFF; cdr3_nt: TGTGCCAGCAGCTTGACAAGCACCGGGGAGCTGTTTTTT
d_call: NA; clone_size: NA; j_call: TRBJ1-5; v_call: TRBV6-5; cdr3_aa: CASSPGGSGNQPQHF; cdr3_nt: TGTGCCAGCAGCCCCGGGGGGAGTGGCAATCAGCCCCAGCATTTT
d_call: TRBD2; clone_size: NA; j_call: TRBJ2-7; v_call: TRBV6-2/TRBV6-3; cdr3_aa: CASSLGLAGTYEQYF; cdr3_nt: TGTGCCAGCAGCCTAGGACTAGCGGGGACTTACGAGCAGTACTTC
d_call: TRBD2; clone_size: once; j_call: TRBJ2-2; v_call: TRBV7-6; cdr3_aa: CASSSGGRGTGELFF; cdr3_nt: TGTGCCAGCAGCTCCGGGGGGAGAGGGACCGGGGAGCTGTTTTTT
d_call: TRBD2; clone_size: once; j_call: TRBJ2-5; v_call: TRBV5-1; cdr3_aa: CASSLAGGPYQETQYF; cdr3_nt: TGCGCCAGCAGCCTAGCGGGGGGCCCGTACCAAGAGACCCAGTACTTC
d_call: NA; clone_size: NA; j_call: TRBJ2-1; v_call: TRBV7-3; cdr3_aa: CASSLNRASVNEQFF; cdr3_nt: TGTGCCAGCAGCTTGAACAGGGCTTCAGTCAATGAGCAGTTCTTC
d_call: TRBD2; clone_size: NA; j_call: TRBJ2-2; v_call: TRBV29-1; cdr3_aa: CSVGLAANTGELFF; cdr3_nt: TGCAGCGTCGGACTAGCGGCGAACACCGGGGAGCTGTTTTTT
d_call: TRBD1; clone_size: NA; j_call: TRBJ1-2; v_call: TRBV6-5; cdr3_aa: CASSYRDRGHYGYTF; cdr3_nt: TGTGCCAGCAGTTACCGCGACAGGGGCCACTATGGCTACACCTTC
d_call: TRBD1; clone_size: once; j_call: TRBJ1-3; v_call: TRBV5-4; cdr3_aa: CASSLDRENGNTIYF; cdr3_nt: TGTGCCAGCAGCCTGGACAGGGAGAATGGAAACACCATATATTTT
d_call: NA; clone_size: NA; j_call: TRBJ2-1; v_call: TRBV5-1; cdr3_aa: CASSPINSPLVEQFF; cdr3_nt: TGCGCCAGCAGCCCTATTAATAGTCCTCTCGTTGAGCAGTTCTTC
d_call: NA; clone_size: NA; j_call: TRBJ2-1; v_call: TRBV7-2; cdr3_aa: CASSLPGGVEQFF; cdr3_nt: TGTGCCAGCAGCCTGCCGGGGGGCGTGGAGCAGTTCTTC
d_call: NA; clone_size: NA; j_call: TRBJ2-3; v_call: TRBV7-2; cdr3_aa: CASSLIGKDTQYF; cdr3_nt: TGTGCCAGCAGCTTAATCGGGAAAGATACGCAGTATTTT
d_call: TRBD2; clone_size: NA; j_call: TRBJ2-7; v_call: TRBV7-3; cdr3_aa: CASSRGVGEQYF; cdr3_nt: TGTGCCAGCAGCCGGGGGGTAGGCGAGCAGTACTTC
d_call: NA; clone_size: NA; j_call: TRBJ1-3; v_call: TRBV5-6; cdr3_aa: CASTGTDSGNTIYF; cdr3_nt: TGTGCCAGCACCGGGACTGACTCTGGAAACACCATATATTTT
d_call: TRBD1; clone_size: NA; j_call: TRBJ2-5; v_call: TRBV19; cdr3_aa: CASSTDRGRGTQYF; cdr3_nt: TGTGCCAGTAGTACGGACAGGGGCAGGGGGACCCAGTACTTC
d_call: TRBD1; clone_size: NA; j_call: TRBJ1-2; v_call: TRBV6-5; cdr3_aa: CASSYFGQGYGYTF; cdr3_nt: TGTGCCAGCAGTTACTTTGGACAGGGCTATGGCTACACCTTC
d_call: TRBD1; clone_size: NA; j_call: TRBJ1-5; v_call: TRBV18; cdr3_aa: CVSSPGGYQPQHF; cdr3_nt: TGTGTCAGCTCACCAGGGGGGTATCAGCCCCAGCATTTT
d_call: NA; clone_size: NA; j_call: TRBJ2-7; v_call: TRBV2; cdr3_aa: CATSQGGTPYEQYF; cdr3_nt: TGTGCCACCTCTCAGGGGGGTACACCCTACGAGCAGTACTTC
d_call: NA; clone_size: NA; j_call: TRBJ2-3; v_call: TRBV19; cdr3_aa: CASKEVSTDTQYF; cdr3_nt: TGTGCCAGTAAGGAGGTGTCAACAGATACGCAGTATTTT
d_call: NA; clone_size: once; j_call: TRBJ2-3; v_call: TRBV27; cdr3_aa: CASTQGGGFGDTQYF; cdr3_nt: TGTGCCAGCACACAGGGAGGGGGTTTCGGGGATACGCAGTATTTT
d_call: TRBD2; clone_size: few; j_call: TRBJ2-7; v_call: TRBV4-2; cdr3_aa: CASSPPLSGRPYEQYF; cdr3_nt: TGTGCCAGCAGTCCGCCCCTTAGCGGGAGGCCCTACGAGCAGTACTTC
d_call: NA; clone_size: few; j_call: TRBJ2-7; v_call: TRBV7-2; cdr3_aa: CASSLERAAYEQYF; cdr3_nt: TGTGCCAGCAGCTTAGAGCGGGCAGCCTACGAGCAGTACTTC
d_call: NA; clone_size: NA; j_call: TRBJ2-5; v_call: TRBV5-1; cdr3_aa: CASSLDVGAGETQYF; cdr3_nt: TGCGCCAGCAGCTTGGATGTGGGGGCTGGAGAGACCCAGTACTTC
d_call: TRBD2; clone_size: NA; j_call: TRBJ2-7; v_call: TRBV27; cdr3_aa: CASSWGRGAYEQYF; cdr3_nt: TGTGCCAGCAGTTGGGGACGGGGGGCCTACGAGCAGTACTTC
d_call: TRBD1; clone_size: NA; j_call: TRBJ2-2; v_call: TRBV27; cdr3_aa: CASSFPRDRGTGELFF; cdr3_nt: TGTGCCAGCAGCTTCCCCCGGGACAGGGGCACCGGGGAGCTGTTTTTT
d_call: TRBD2; clone_size: NA; j_call: TRBJ2-5; v_call: TRBV6-2/TRBV6-3; cdr3_aa: CASSLPSGGVLETQYF; cdr3_nt: TGTGCCAGCAGTTTACCCAGCGGGGGCGTCCTTGAGACCCAGTACTTC
d_call: NA; clone_size: once; j_call: TRBJ2-5; v_call: TRBV3-1/TRBV3-2; cdr3_aa: CASSPKGGGAHFVTQYF; cdr3_nt: TGTGCCAGCAGCCCAAAGGGGGGGGGCGCGCACTTCGTGACCCAGTACTTC
d_call: NA; clone_size: NA; j_call: TRBJ1-3; v_call: TRBV25-1; cdr3_aa: CASSEANRATRSGNTIYF; cdr3_nt: TGTGCCAGCAGTGAAGCAAACAGGGCTACCCGCTCTGGAAACACCATATATTTT
d_call: NA; clone_size: NA; j_call: TRBJ1-6; v_call: TRBV5-1; cdr3_aa: CASSLRQGYNSPLHF; cdr3_nt: TGCGCCAGCAGCTTGAGGCAGGGCTATAATTCACCCCTCCACTTT
d_call: NA; clone_size: NA; j_call: TRBJ2-3; v_call: TRBV29-1; cdr3_aa: CSVEGGADTQYF; cdr3_nt: TGCAGCGTTGAAGGGGGGGCAGATACGCAGTATTTT
d_call: NA; clone_size: NA; j_call: TRBJ2-3; v_call: TRBV12-3/TRBV12-4; cdr3_aa: CASTRAGRDTQYF; cdr3_nt: TGTGCCAGCACTCGAGCGGGCCGTGATACGCAGTATTTT
d_call: NA; clone_size: NA; j_call: TRBJ1-3; v_call: TRBV6-6; cdr3_aa: CASSYSTAGNTIYF; cdr3_nt: TGTGCCAGCAGTTACTCAACAGCTGGAAACACCATATATTTT
d_call: TRBD1; clone_size: NA; j_call: TRBJ1-6; v_call: TRBV2; cdr3_aa: CASNSRTGNSPLHF; cdr3_nt: TGTGCCAGCAACTCGAGGACAGGGAATTCACCCCTCCACTTT
d_call: NA; clone_size: once; j_call: TRBJ2-3; v_call: TRBV19; cdr3_aa: CASSDRPTDTQYF; cdr3_nt: TGTGCCAGTAGCGACAGACCCACAGATACGCAGTATTTT
d_call: NA; clone_size: NA; j_call: TRBJ1-3; v_call: TRBV14; cdr3_aa: CASSQPGQYTGNTIYF; cdr3_nt: TGTGCCAGCAGCCAGCCGGGACAATATACTGGAAACACCATATATTTT
d_call: TRBD2; clone_size: NA; j_call: TRBJ2-3; v_call: TRBV3-1/TRBV3-2; cdr3_aa: CASSHPGLVLPDTQYF; cdr3_nt: TGTGCCAGCAGCCACCCTGGACTAGTCCTCCCAGATACGCAGTATTTT
d_call: TRBD1; clone_size: NA; j_call: TRBJ1-6; v_call: TRBV7-9; cdr3_aa: CASSKLPGQVNSPLHF; cdr3_nt: TGTGCCAGCAGCAAACTCCCGGGACAGGTGAATTCACCCCTCCACTTT
d_call: TRBD2; clone_size: NA; j_call: TRBJ2-5; v_call: TRBV20-1; cdr3_aa: CSGEGTQYF; cdr3_nt: TGCAGTGGGGAGGGGACCCAGTACTTC
d_call: NA; clone_size: NA; j_call: TRBJ1-1; v_call: TRBV3-1/TRBV3-2; cdr3_aa: CASSRRAEAFF; cdr3_nt: TGTGCCAGCAGCCGACGGGCTGAAGCTTTCTTT